This note documents a single TCR beta chain sequence. The V and J ends lost 4 bases and 7 bases, in that order; junction bases with no gene match: 8. The CDR3 loop spans 15 amino acids. This specimen comes from a study of patients and donors after allogeneic stem cell transplantation. TCRdb recomputed calls from the RT-PCR reads with MiXCR, one row per CDR3 protein. The data show more than 150,000 distinct CDR3 sequences, with less than 45% seen just once and around 35% held by the top ten. The TCR originated in a human donor who was either an allogeneic HSCT recipient or a stem cell or donor lymphocyte infusion donor (not recorded which). It is not recorded whose cells these are; they may come from a transplant donor. The chain employs TRBV12-3 or TRBV12-4 and TRBJ1-4; TRBD1 aligns across 8 bases. Specimen: blood, either unsorted or a sorted T cell fraction (not recorded which). CDR3 in amino acids: CASSSGTGGGEKLFF. The CDR3 coding sequence is TGTGCCAGCAGTTCGGGGACAGGTGGAGGTGAAAAACTGTTTTTT.